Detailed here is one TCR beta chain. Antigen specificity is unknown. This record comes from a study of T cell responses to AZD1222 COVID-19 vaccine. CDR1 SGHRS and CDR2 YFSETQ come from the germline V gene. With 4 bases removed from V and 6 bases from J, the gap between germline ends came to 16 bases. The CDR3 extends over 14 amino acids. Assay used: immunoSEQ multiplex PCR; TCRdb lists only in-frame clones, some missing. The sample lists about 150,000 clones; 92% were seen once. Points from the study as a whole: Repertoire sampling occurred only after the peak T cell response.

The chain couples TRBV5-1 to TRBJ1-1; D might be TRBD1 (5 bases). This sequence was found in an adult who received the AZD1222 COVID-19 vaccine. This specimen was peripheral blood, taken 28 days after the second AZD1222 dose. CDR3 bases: TGCGCCAGCAGCGCCGGGGCGGCAGCTCCTGAAGCTTTCTTT. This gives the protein CASSAGAAAPEAFF.